This T cell receptor (beta chain) emerged from a study of beta chain features in type 1 diabetes. This clone was counted a few times. Isolated RNA was reverse transcribed in full, so expressed TCRB transcripts were sequenced. Using immunoSEQ multiplex PCR, the repertoire was profiled, and TCRdb retains in-frame clones only, with some absent. The data show roughly 150,000 clones, approximately 10% seen once. The TCR was taken from a man younger than 35 in good health. Sample: central memory CD4+ T cells from blood.

The CDR3 DNA reads as TGTGCCAGTAGCGCCGCCGGGCGGACCTCCTACAATGAGCAGTTCTTC. Its protein product is CASSAAGRTSYNEQFF. This chain connects TRBV19 to TRBJ2-1; no definite D call. This CDR3 comprises 16 residues. V lost 6 bases to trimming and J lost 0 bases, with 15 bases between them. Germline lookup yields CDR1 LNHDA and CDR2 SQIVND (reference sequence).